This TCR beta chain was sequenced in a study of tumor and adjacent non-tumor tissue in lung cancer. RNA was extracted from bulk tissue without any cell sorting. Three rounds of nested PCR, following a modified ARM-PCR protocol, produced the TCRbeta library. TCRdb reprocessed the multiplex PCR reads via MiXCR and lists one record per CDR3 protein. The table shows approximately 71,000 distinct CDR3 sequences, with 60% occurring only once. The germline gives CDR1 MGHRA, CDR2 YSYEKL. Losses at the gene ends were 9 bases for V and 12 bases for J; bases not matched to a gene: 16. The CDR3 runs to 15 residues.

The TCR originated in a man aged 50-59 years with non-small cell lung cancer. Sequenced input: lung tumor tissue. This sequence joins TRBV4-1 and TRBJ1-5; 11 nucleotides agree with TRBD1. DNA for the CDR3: TGCGCCAGTAGTCAACGGACAGGGGGCTTTAAGCTCCAGCATTTT. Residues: CASSQRTGGFKLQHF.